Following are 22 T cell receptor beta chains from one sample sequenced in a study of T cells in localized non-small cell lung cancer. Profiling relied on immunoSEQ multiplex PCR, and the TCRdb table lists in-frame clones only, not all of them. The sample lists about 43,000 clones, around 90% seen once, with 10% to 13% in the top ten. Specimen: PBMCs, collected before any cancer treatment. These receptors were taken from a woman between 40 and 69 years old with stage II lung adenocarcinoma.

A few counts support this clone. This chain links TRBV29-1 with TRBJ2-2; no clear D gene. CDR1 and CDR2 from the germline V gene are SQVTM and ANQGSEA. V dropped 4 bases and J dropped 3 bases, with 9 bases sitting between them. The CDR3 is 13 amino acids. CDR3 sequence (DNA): TGCAGCGTTGCGTACGGCTACACCGGGGAGCTGTTTTTT. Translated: CSVAYGYTGELFF.

The CDR3 nucleotides are TGCGCCAGCAGACAAAGGGACAGTAAAGAGACCCAGTACTTC. Translating it yields CASRQRDSKETQYF. The chain uses TRBV4-1 and TRBJ2-5; 7 bases agree with TRBD1. V lost 6 bases to trimming and J lost 3 bases; unmatched junction nucleotides: 7. CDR3 length: 14 residues. CDR1 and CDR2 (germline): MGHRA, YSYEKL.

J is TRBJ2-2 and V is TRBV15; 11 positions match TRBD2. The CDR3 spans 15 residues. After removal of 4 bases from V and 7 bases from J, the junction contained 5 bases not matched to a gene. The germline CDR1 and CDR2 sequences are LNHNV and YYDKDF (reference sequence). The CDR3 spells CATSTLAGGGGELFF. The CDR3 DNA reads TGTGCCACCAGCACCCTAGCGGGGGGAGGCGGGGAGCTGTTTTTT.

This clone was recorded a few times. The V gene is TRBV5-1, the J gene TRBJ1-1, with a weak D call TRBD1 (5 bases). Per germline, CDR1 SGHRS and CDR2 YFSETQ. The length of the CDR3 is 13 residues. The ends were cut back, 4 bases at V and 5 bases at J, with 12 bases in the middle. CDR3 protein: CASSRGVDTEAFF. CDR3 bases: TGCGCCAGCAGCAGGGGAGTTGATACTGAAGCTTTCTTT.

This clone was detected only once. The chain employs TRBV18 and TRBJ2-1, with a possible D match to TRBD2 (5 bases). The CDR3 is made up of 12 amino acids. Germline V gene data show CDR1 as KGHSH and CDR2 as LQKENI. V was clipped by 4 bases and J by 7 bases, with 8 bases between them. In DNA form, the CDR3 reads TGTGCCAGCTCACTGGCGGGTAATGAGCAGTTCTTC. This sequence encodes CASSLAGNEQFF.

The CDR3 loop is CASSHEGGNYGYTF. The CDR3 nucleotides are TGTGCCAGCAGCCACGAAGGGGGCAACTATGGCTACACCTTC. This chain joins TRBV2 and TRBJ1-2, with TRBD1 matching 7 bases. The CDR3 spans 14 residues. Germline V lookup: CDR1 SNHLY, CDR2 FYNNEI. V dropped 6 bases and J dropped 2; count of bases not matched to a gene: 6.

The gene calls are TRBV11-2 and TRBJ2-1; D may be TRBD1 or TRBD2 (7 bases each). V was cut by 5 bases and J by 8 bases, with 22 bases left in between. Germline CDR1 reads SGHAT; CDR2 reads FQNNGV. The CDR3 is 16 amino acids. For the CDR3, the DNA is TGTGCCAGCAGCCGGATAAGACAGGGAGGGGGCGATGAGCAGTTCTTC. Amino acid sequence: CASSRIRQGGGDEQFF.

CDR3 region: CASSLGRAGGTQYF. CDR3 coding DNA: TGTGCCAGCAGCTTAGGACGGGCGGGTGGGACCCAGTACTTC. The chain couples TRBV11-3 to TRBJ2-5; D might be TRBD2 (5 bases). Germline V gene data show CDR1 as SGHNT and CDR2 as YENEEA. Trimming removed 1 base at V and 7 bases at J, with 13 bases between. The CDR3 consists of 14 residues.

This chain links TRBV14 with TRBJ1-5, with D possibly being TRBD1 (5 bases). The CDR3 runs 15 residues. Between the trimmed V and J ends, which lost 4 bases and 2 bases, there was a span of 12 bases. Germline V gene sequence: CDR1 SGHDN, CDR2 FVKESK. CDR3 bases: TGTGCCAGCAGCCTGGGGACGGCACGCAATCAGCCCCAGCATTTT. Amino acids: CASSLGTARNQPQHF.

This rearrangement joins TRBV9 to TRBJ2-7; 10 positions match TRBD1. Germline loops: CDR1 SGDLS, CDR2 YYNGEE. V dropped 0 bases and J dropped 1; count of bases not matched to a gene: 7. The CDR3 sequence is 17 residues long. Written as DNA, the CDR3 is TGTGCCAGCAGCGTAGAGGAGGGGACAGGGGTTTCCTACGAGCAGTACTTC. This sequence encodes CASSVEEGTGVSYEQYF. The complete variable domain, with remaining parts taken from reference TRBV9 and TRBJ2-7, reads DSGVTQTPKHLITATGQRVTLRCSPRSGDLSVYWYQQSLDQGLQFLIQYYNGEERAKGNILERFSAQQFPDLHSELNLSSLELGDSALYFCASSVEEGTGVSYEQYFGPGTRLTVT.

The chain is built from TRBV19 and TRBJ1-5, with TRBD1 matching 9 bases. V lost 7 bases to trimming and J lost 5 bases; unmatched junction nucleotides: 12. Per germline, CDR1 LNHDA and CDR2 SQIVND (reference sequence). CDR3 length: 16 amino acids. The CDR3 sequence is CASNKGTGREDQPQHF. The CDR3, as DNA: TGTGCCAGTAATAAAGGGACAGGGAGGGAAGATCAGCCCCAGCATTTT.

The CDR3 loop reads CASSQYQGLGNTIYF. Here the CDR3 DNA reads TGTGCCAGCAGCCAATATCAGGGGCTTGGAAACACCATATATTTT. J is TRBJ1-3 and V is TRBV16, with a possible D match to TRBD1 (6 bases). Germline values: CDR1 KGHSY, CDR2 FQNENV. Deletions cut 1 base from V and 3 bases from J, with 10 bases between. The CDR3 is 15 amino acids.

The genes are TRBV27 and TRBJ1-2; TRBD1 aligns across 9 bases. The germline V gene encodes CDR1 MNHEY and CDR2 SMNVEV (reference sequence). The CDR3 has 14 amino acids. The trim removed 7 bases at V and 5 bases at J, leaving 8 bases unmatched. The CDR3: CASKGTGRGYGYTF. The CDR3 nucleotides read TGTGCCAGCAAGGGGACAGGGAGGGGGTATGGCTACACCTTC.

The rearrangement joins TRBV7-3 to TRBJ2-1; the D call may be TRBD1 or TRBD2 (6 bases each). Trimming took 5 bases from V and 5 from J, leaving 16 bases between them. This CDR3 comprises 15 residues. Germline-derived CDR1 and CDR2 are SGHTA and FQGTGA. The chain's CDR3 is CASSQRGVGDNEQFF. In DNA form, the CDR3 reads TGTGCCAGCAGCCAAAGGGGGGTAGGTGACAATGAGCAGTTCTTC.

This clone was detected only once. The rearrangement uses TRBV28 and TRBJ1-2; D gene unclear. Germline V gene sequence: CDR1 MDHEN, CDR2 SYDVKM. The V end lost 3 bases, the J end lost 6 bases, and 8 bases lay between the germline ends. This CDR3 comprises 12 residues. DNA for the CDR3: TGTGCCAGCAGTTTTGATGAGGATGGCTACACCTTC. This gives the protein CASSFDEDGYTF.

DNA for the CDR3: TGTGCCACCATTAGCGGGAGGAATTGGGATGAGCAGTTCTTC. Translating it yields CATISGRNWDEQFF. The rearrangement joins TRBV27 to TRBJ2-1; 10 positions agree with TRBD2. Trimming removed 10 bases from V and 8 bases from J; junction bases left unmatched: 11. The CDR3 runs to 14 residues. Germline values: CDR1 MNHEY, CDR2 SMNVEV (reference sequence).

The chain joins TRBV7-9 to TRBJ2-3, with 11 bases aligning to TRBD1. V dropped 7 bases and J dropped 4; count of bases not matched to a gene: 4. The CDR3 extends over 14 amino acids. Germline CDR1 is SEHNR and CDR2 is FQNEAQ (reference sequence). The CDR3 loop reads CASTVGQGADTQYF. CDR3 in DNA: TGTGCCAGCACCGTGGGACAGGGGGCAGATACGCAGTATTTT.

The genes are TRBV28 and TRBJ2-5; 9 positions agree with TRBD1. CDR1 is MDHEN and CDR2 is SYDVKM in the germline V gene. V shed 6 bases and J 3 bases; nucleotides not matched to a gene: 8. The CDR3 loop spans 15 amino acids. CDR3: CASRPSGQGKETQYF. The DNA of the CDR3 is TGTGCCAGCAGGCCTTCGGGACAGGGAAAAGAGACCCAGTACTTC.

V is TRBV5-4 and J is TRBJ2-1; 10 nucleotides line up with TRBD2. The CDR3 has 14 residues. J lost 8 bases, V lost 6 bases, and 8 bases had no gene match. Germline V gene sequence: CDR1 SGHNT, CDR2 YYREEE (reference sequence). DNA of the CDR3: TGTGCCAGCAAGTTAGCGGGAGGTCGGGATGAGCAGTTCTTC. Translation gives CASKLAGGRDEQFF.

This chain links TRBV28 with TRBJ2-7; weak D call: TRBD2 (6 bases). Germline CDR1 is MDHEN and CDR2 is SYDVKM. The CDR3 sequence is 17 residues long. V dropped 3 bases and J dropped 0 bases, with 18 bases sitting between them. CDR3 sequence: CASSFGGGQGGSYEQYF. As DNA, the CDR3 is TGTGCCAGCAGTTTCGGCGGTGGGCAGGGAGGCTCCTACGAGCAGTACTTC. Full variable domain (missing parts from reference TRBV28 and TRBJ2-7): DVKVTQSSRYLVKRTGEKVFLECVQDMDHENMFWYRQDPGLGLRLIYFSYDVKMKEKGDIPEGYSVSREKKERFSLILESASTNQTSMYLCASSFGGGQGGSYEQYFGPGTRLTVT.

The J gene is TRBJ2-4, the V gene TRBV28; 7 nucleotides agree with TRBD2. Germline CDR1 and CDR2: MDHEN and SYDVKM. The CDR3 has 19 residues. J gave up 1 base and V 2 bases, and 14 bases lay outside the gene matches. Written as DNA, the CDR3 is TGTGCCAGCAGTTTAAATATAAGAGGACTAGATTGGGCCAAAAACATTCAGTACTTC. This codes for CASSLNIRGLDWAKNIQYF.

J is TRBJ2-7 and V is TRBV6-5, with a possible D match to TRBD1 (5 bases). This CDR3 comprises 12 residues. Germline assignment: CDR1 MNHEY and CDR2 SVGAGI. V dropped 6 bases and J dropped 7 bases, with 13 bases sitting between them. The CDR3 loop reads CASRPRVGEQYF. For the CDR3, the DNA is TGTGCCAGCAGACCCAGGGTAGGTGAGCAGTACTTC.